Below, one T cell receptor (beta chain) is given with its context. Antigen specificity is unknown. The data were taken from a study of human T cells and chemical hapten exposure. V lost 4 bases, J lost 2 bases, and 4 bases stayed unmatched. From germline, CDR1 is SEHNR and CDR2 FQNEAQ (reference sequence). There are 14 residues in the CDR3. Time point described: patch test 1, 2 weeks after DPC sensitization. The treatment is: therapeutic diphenylcyclopropenone sensitization with weekly scalp DPC. General study points: With alopecia, donors may have immune responses unlike healthy people's.

Library preparation tagged each individual cDNA molecule with a unique molecular identifier. TCRdb reprocessed the RACE reads with MiXCR, giving one entry per CDR3 protein. The sample lists roughly 120,000 distinct CDR3 sequences, 9.5% to 13% occurring once. This sample comprised whole blood, obtained in connection with sensitization to the hapten diphenylcyclopropenone (DPC). The clonotype originates from a woman aged 50 to 60 with alopecia areata. Some clones in this sample may be carry-over from other donors' samples. V usage is TRBV7-9 and J usage is TRBJ2-5, with TRBD2 identical over 7 bases. Here the CDR3 reads CASSSAGRQETQYF. The CDR3, as DNA: TGTGCCAGCAGCTCAGCGGGACGGCAAGAGACCCAGTACTTC.